Shown below are 10 T cell receptor beta chains from a single sample sequenced in a study of shared clonotypes between healthy human individuals (TCRdb year 2020). Library preparation used the immunoSEQ multiplex PCR assay. The table was pulled from immuneACCESS by TCRdb, which kept in-frame rearrangements only. Such tables lose some clones; where checked, under half of the loss comes from unresolved V genes, and the rest has no known cause. For this sample there are about 92,000 clones; approximately 75% appear just once. Jointly, the top ten make up roughly 50% of the sample. Sequenced sample: memory CD8+ T cells sorted from blood. Reading the label with the study, this specimen's cell subset or site is: CD45RO+ cells pooled with CCR7-negative TemRA cells. These receptors were obtained from a man younger than 45 in good health.

The chain joins TRBV28 to TRBJ2-7, with a tentative D call TRBD1 (5 bases). The V and J ends lost 4 bases and 3 bases respectively, with 13 bases between them. The CDR3 is made up of 14 amino acids. Looked up from germline, CDR1 is MDHEN and CDR2 is SYDVKM. CDR3 amino acids: CASSWRQGNYEQYF. CDR3 in DNA: TGTGCCAGCAGTTGGCGGCAGGGAAACTACGAGCAGTACTTC.

The chain employs TRBV27 and TRBJ1-5, with 10 bases that match TRBD1. The length of the CDR3 is 18 residues. V trimming: 6 bases; J trimming: 0 bases; junction bases outside the gene matches: 11. Germline-derived CDR1 and CDR2 are MNHEY and SMNVEV (reference sequence). The CDR3 bases are TGTGCCAGCAGATTAGGCGGCGGGACAGGGGATAGCAATCAGCCCCAGCATTTT. Its translation: CASRLGGGTGDSNQPQHF.

V gene TRBV9 combines with J gene TRBJ1-2; D call uncertain. With 2 bases removed from V and 5 bases from J, the gap between germline ends came to 10 bases. Germline V gene lookup returns CDR1 SGDLS and CDR2 YYNGEE. The CDR3 loop spans 13 amino acids. As DNA, the CDR3 is TGTGCCAGCAGCGTGTCAGATTTATATGGCTACACCTTC. Translated, it gives CASSVSDLYGYTF. The full variable domain, completed using reference TRBV9 and TRBJ1-2, is DSGVTQTPKHLITATGQRVTLRCSPRSGDLSVYWYQQSLDQGLQFLIQYYNGEERAKGNILERFSAQQFPDLHSELNLSSLELGDSALYFCASSVSDLYGYTFGSGTRLTVV.

This clone was seen only once. The V gene is TRBV4-2, the J gene TRBJ1-1; D might be TRBD1 (6 bases). The CDR3 contains 15 residues. Trimming cost V 0 bases and J 1 base, with 9 bases left between them. Germline CDR1 LGHNA, CDR2 YNFKEQ. The CDR3 is CASSQEIRGNTEAFF. For the CDR3, the DNA is TGTGCCAGCAGCCAAGAAATCAGGGGGAACACTGAAGCTTTCTTT.

This clone is medium-sized. Other nucleotide sequences in the sample specify the same CDR3. The CDR3: CASLAGGPTDTQYF. CDR3 DNA: TGTGCCAGCCTAGCGGGAGGGCCTACAGATACGCAGTATTTT. J is TRBJ2-3 and V is TRBV6-1, with 12 bases identical to TRBD2. The germline V gene encodes CDR1 MNHNS and CDR2 SASEGT. CDR3 length: 14 amino acids. The V gene end was trimmed by 8 bases and the J gene end by 3 bases; junction bases not matched to a gene: 3.

The genes are TRBV28 and TRBJ2-7, with unresolved D. This CDR3 is 14 amino acids long. The V end lost 5 bases, the J end lost 1 base, and 12 bases lay between the germline ends. The V gene's germline CDR1 is MDHEN and CDR2 SYDVKM. The CDR3 loop reads CASSPPFGSYEQYF. The CDR3 DNA sequence: TGTGCCAGCAGTCCCCCCTTTGGGTCCTACGAGCAGTACTTC.

This sequence joins TRBV29-1 and TRBJ2-2; D perhaps matches TRBD1 (6 bases). The CDR3 is made up of 14 amino acids. The ends were cut back, 1 base at V and 1 base at J, with 7 bases in the middle. CDR1 and CDR2 (germline): SQVTM, ANQGSEA. The CDR3 DNA reads TGCAGCGTTGAAGGCAGGGGGAACACCGGGGAGCTGTTTTTT. Its translation is CSVEGRGNTGELFF.

This sequence joins TRBV7-3 and TRBJ2-1; 11 bases align to TRBD2. Trimming removed 2 bases from V and 7 bases from J; junction bases left unmatched: 4. Germline V CDR1 and CDR2: SGHTA, FQGTGA. The CDR3 spans 15 residues. CDR3 residues: CASSLPSGRKNEQFF. The CDR3 bases are TGTGCCAGCAGCTTACCTAGCGGGAGGAAGAATGAGCAGTTCTTC.

The rearrangement joins TRBV7-2 to TRBJ2-7; 7 bases are shared with TRBD2. The better agreement between TRBJ2-1 and the DNA end casts doubt on the J call. Germline CDR1 and CDR2: SGHTA and FQGNSA. This CDR3 has 15 residues. In DNA form, the CDR3 reads TGTGCCAGCAGCCCGTGGGCGGGAGAAGACAATGAGCAGTTCTTC. Protein: CASSPWAGEDNEQFF.

This clone was found once. The chain recombines TRBV2 with TRBJ1-2; TRBD1 might be the D (5 bases). V was clipped by 3 bases and J by 0 bases, with 8 bases between them. The CDR3 is 14 residues long. Germline assignment: CDR1 SNHLY and CDR2 FYNNEI. CDR3 nucleotides: TGTGCCAGCAGTGAGTGGACAACTAACTATGGCTACACCTTC. This translates into CASSEWTTNYGYTF. Supplemented by reference TRBV2 and TRBJ1-2, the full variable domain reads EPEVTQTPSHQVTQMGQEVILRCVPISNHLYFYWYRQILGQKVEFLVSFYNNEISEKSEIFDDQFSVERPDGSNFTLKIRSTKLEDSAMYFCASSEWTTNYGYTFGSGTRLTVV.